The sequence of this T cell receptor (beta chain) was determined in a study of blood T cell repertoires in COVID-19. The germline V gene encodes CDR1 SGHRS and CDR2 YFSETQ. This CDR3 region has 15 residues. V shed 4 bases, J shed 6 bases, and the junction held 7 bases outside the gene matches. The table came from immunoSEQ multiplex PCR; TCRdb's copy has only in-frame clones and leaves some out. The data show a few hundred thousand clones, approximately 84% seen once. With respect to this clone: Other DNA sequences from this sample encode an identical CDR3 as well.

Sequences were obtained from PBMCs or T cells enriched from blood (not recorded which). The chain carries TRBV5-1 and TRBJ2-7; 13 bases map to TRBD2. This receptor was obtained from a man between 50 and 59 years old who had recovered from COVID-19. Here the CDR3 DNA reads TGCGCCAGCAGCGCACTAGCGGGAGGGCCAGGCGAGCAGTACTTC. This gives the protein CASSALAGGPGEQYF.